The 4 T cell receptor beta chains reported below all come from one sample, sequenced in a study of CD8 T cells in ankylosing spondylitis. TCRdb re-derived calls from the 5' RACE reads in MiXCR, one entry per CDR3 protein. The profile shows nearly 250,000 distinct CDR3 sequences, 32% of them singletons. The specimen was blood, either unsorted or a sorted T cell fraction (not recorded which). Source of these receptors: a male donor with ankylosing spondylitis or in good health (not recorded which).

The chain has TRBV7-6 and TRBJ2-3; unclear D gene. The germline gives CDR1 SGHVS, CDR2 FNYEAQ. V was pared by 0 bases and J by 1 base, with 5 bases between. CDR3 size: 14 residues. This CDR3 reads CASSLATRTDTQYF. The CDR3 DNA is TGTGCCAGCAGCTTAGCGACGCGCACAGATACGCAGTATTTT.

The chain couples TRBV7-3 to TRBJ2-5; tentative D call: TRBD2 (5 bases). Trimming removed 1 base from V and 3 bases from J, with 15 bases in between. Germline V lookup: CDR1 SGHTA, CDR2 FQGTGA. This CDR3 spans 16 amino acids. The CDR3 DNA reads TGTGCCAGCAGCTTAAGGTCCGGTCTCGGGAAAGAGACCCAGTACTTC. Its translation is CASSLRSGLGKETQYF.

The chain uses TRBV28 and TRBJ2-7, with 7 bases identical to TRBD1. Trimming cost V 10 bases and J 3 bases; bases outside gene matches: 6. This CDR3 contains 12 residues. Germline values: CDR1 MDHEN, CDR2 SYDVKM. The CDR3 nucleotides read TGTGCCACCGCTACAGGGGTCTACGAGCAGTACTTC. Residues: CATATGVYEQYF.

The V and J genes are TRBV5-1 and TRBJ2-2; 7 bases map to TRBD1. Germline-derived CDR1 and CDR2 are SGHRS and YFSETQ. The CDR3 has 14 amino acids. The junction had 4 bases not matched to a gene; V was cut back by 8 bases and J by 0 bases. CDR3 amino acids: CASRDSPNTGELFF. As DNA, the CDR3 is TGCGCCAGTCGGGACAGCCCGAACACCGGGGAGCTGTTTTTT.